Following are 7 T cell receptor beta chains from one sample sequenced in a study of blood T cell repertoires in COVID-19. Clones were read by immunoSEQ multiplex PCR, and TCRdb kept only the in-frame ones, dropping some. The repertoire holds around 21,000 clones, with roughly 78% as singletons. Sequenced input: peripheral blood. Receptor source: a man older than 75 with acute or convalescent COVID-19.

The J gene is TRBJ2-7, the V gene TRBV28; no reliable D call. The germline V gene has CDR1 MDHEN and CDR2 SYDVKM. V was cut by 7 bases and J by 4 bases, with 11 bases left in between. CDR3 length: 12 residues. This chain's CDR3 is CASTADIYEQYF. In DNA form, the CDR3 reads TGTGCCAGCACGGCAGACATATACGAGCAGTACTTC.

V is TRBV4-2 and J is TRBJ2-3; 8 nucleotides agree with TRBD2. The CDR3 runs to 19 residues. V shed 3 bases, J shed 3 bases, and the junction held 17 bases outside the gene matches. Germline-derived CDR1 and CDR2 are LGHNA and YNFKEQ. CDR3 sequence reads: CASSHSFSAGRGETDTQYF. The DNA for the CDR3 is TGTGCCAGCAGCCACTCCTTCTCCGCCGGGAGGGGGGAGACAGATACGCAGTATTTT.

V and J are TRBV3-1 (or the pseudogene TRBV3-2) and TRBJ1-5; 7 bases are a match to TRBD1. The CDR3 loop spans 20 amino acids. V was pared by 0 bases and J by 2 bases, with 16 bases of the junction left unmatched. From germline, CDR1 is LGHDT and CDR2 YNNKEL (reference sequence). This CDR3 is CASSQERTGAVPLGNQPQHF. CDR3 sequence (DNA): TGTGCCAGCAGCCAAGAACGAACAGGGGCCGTCCCCTTAGGCAATCAGCCCCAGCATTTT.

This chain uses TRBV28 with TRBJ1-4; 7 bases align to TRBD1. CDR1 is MDHEN and CDR2 is SYDVKM in the germline V gene. CDR3 length: 17 amino acids. The J segment lost 5 bases and the V segment lost 5 bases, leaving 14 bases of the junction unmatched. CDR3 sequence: CASSLSQGRHANEKLFF. CDR3 bases: TGTGCCAGCAGTCTCTCACAGGGGCGGCATGCGAATGAAAAACTGTTTTTT.

The chain is built from TRBV7-8 and TRBJ2-2; tentatively, D is TRBD2 (5 bases). Per germline, CDR1 SGHVS and CDR2 FQNEAQ. The V end was cut by 1 base, the J end by 6 bases, with 12 bases between. This CDR3 is built from 15 residues. This chain's CDR3 is CASSLGSGTAGELFF. The CDR3 DNA is TGTGCCAGCAGCTTAGGGTCGGGAACGGCCGGGGAGCTGTTTTTT.

V is TRBV20-1 and J is TRBJ2-1; D is undetermined. Germline loops: CDR1 DFQATT, CDR2 SNEGSKA (reference sequence). The CDR3 totals 11 residues. Trimming left V 6 bases short and J 8 bases short, with 11 bases between. CDR3 DNA sequence: TGCAGTGCACTCAATCGGGATGAGCAGTTCTTC. It encodes CSALNRDEQFF.

V and J are TRBV3-1 (or the pseudogene TRBV3-2) and TRBJ2-1; 9 positions match TRBD2. V trimming: 4 bases; J trimming: 7 bases; junction bases outside the gene matches: 11. In germline, CDR1 is LGHDT, CDR2 YNNKEL (reference sequence). The CDR3 is made up of 16 amino acids. CDR3 nucleotides: TGTGCCAGCAGCCTCACTTGGGCTAGCGGGATTAATGAGCAGTTCTTC. This translates into CASSLTWASGINEQFF.